One and the same sample provided the 24 T cell receptor beta chains below, sequenced in a study of vaccination effects on CD4 cells after COVID-19. These receptors' antigens are unknown. Sequencing was performed with immunoSEQ multiplex PCR; in TCRdb, only in-frame clones are kept and a portion is missing. The table includes under 55,000 clones, less than 85% detected once. A roughly 10-day culture period preceded the isolation of CD4+ T cells. Subjects were given two BNT162b2 or mRNA-1273 vaccine doses. Specimen: CD4+ T cells from PBMCs cultured without peptide, collected after COVID-19 vaccination. The receptors come from a human donor who received a COVID-19 vaccine.

Only a few counts were recorded for this clone. The chain combines TRBV6-4 with TRBJ2-3; D gene ambiguous. The V end was cut by 4 bases, the J end by 6 bases, with 14 bases between. The CDR3 loop spans 14 amino acids. Germline V gene sequence: CDR1 MRHNA, CDR2 SNTAGT. CDR3 sequence: CASSATLSWDTQYF. CDR3 in DNA: TGTGCCAGCAGTGCCACCCTCTCATGGGATACGCAGTATTTT.

The chain is built from TRBV7-2 and TRBJ2-5; 11 positions match TRBD1. CDR3 length: 16 residues. The ends lost 1 base at V and 7 bases at J; junction bases unmatched: 8. Germline CDR1 reads SGHTA; CDR2 reads FQGNSA. The CDR3 here is CASSLGWGQGVGTQYF. The CDR3 nucleotides read TGTGCCAGCAGCTTAGGTTGGGGACAGGGGGTAGGGACCCAGTACTTC.

This chain links TRBV7-7 with TRBJ2-5; 8 bases fit TRBD1. This CDR3 is built from 15 residues. Germline trimming cut 3 bases from V and 1 base from J; bases unmatched to any gene: 4. CDR1 is SSHAT, CDR2 FNYEAQ, per germline (reference sequence). CDR3 region: CASSLGGTGQETQYF. The CDR3, as DNA: TGTGCCAGCAGCTTGGGTGGGACAGGCCAAGAGACCCAGTACTTC.

CDR3 protein: CATSGGQGITGELFF. CDR3 DNA sequence: TGTGCCACCAGTGGGGGACAGGGGATCACCGGGGAGCTGTTTTTT. V gene TRBV24-1 combines with J gene TRBJ2-2; 10 bases are a match to TRBD1. Germline CDR1 is KGHDR and CDR2 is SFDVKD. The CDR3 loop spans 15 amino acids. V lost 5 bases and J lost 4; bases outside the gene matches: 3.

V is TRBV7-2 and J is TRBJ2-1; no firm D call. Trimming removed 5 bases from V and 6 bases from J, with 14 bases in between. Germline CDR1 SGHTA, CDR2 FQGNSA. CDR3 size: 14 residues. In DNA, the CDR3 is TGTGCCAGCAGCCTTCTCATGGGGTCCAATGAGCAGTTCTTC. Translating gives CASSLLMGSNEQFF.

A few counts support this clone. CDR3 region: CASGAGGNQPQHF. The DNA of the CDR3 is TGTGCCAGCGGGGCGGGCGGCAATCAGCCCCAGCATTTT. The V gene is TRBV6-5, the J gene TRBJ1-5; perhaps TRBD1 as D (5 bases). V was trimmed by 8 bases and J by 2 bases, leaving 10 bases between them. The CDR3 is made up of 13 amino acids. Germline V gene lookup returns CDR1 MNHEY and CDR2 SVGAGI.

V and J are TRBV27 and TRBJ2-2, with D unclear. The germline gives CDR1 MNHEY, CDR2 SMNVEV (reference sequence). Trimming pared 4 bases from V and 4 bases from J, leaving 4 bases between. This CDR3 comprises 12 residues. Here the CDR3 reads CASSYSTGELFF. CDR3 in DNA: TGTGCCAGCAGTTACTCCACCGGGGAGCTGTTTTTT.

This clone was seen only a few times. CDR3 residues: CASSLTGYNEQFF. The CDR3 DNA is TGCGCCAGCAGCTTAACCGGGTACAATGAGCAGTTCTTC. This chain connects TRBV5-1 to TRBJ2-1; D not resolved. The CDR3 consists of 13 residues. Trimming took off 2 bases at V and 4 bases at J, with 7 bases between the two ends. The germline CDR1 and CDR2 sequences are SGHRS and YFSETQ. Full variable domain (remainder filled in from reference TRBV5-1 and TRBJ2-1): KAGVTQTPRYLIKTRGQQVTLSCSPISGHRSVSWYQQTPGQGLQFLFEYFSETQRNKGNFPGRFSGRQFSNSRSEMNVSTLELGDSALYLCASSLTGYNEQFFGPGTRLTVL.

The CDR3 region has the DNA TGTGCCAGCAGCCAGTCGGTCCAAGAGACCCAGTACTTC. As protein: CASSQSVQETQYF. The rearrangement uses TRBV3-1 (or the pseudogene TRBV3-2) and TRBJ2-5; D ambiguous. V lost 3 bases and J lost 1, with 6 bases in between. The CDR3 has 13 residues. The germline V gene encodes CDR1 LGHDT and CDR2 YNNKEL (reference sequence).

The chain's CDR3 is CASSQGLAGTQETQYF. The CDR3 region has the DNA TGCGCCAGCAGCCAAGGACTAGCGGGTACCCAAGAGACCCAGTACTTC. The chain has TRBV5-1 and TRBJ2-5; TRBD2 aligns across 11 bases. CDR1 SGHRS and CDR2 YFSETQ come from the germline V gene. The CDR3 sequence is 16 residues long. The V gene end was trimmed by 4 bases and the J gene end by 1 base; junction bases not matched to a gene: 6.

The J gene is TRBJ2-1, the V gene TRBV7-8; D not certain. The germline gives CDR1 SGHVS, CDR2 FQNEAQ. This CDR3 has 13 amino acids. Trimming removed 5 bases at V and 6 bases at J, with 11 bases between. The CDR3 reads CASSPLGSNEQFF. The CDR3 DNA follows: TGTGCCAGCAGCCCCCTAGGGTCCAATGAGCAGTTCTTC.

The rearrangement joins TRBV21-1 to TRBJ2-7; TRBD2 is the table's D call and was not checked against the DNA. TRBV21-1 is deemed a pseudogene. The CDR3 length is 15 residues. CDR3 sequence: CASTSRKENHGEQYF. The CDR3, as DNA: TGTGCCAGCACCAGCCGAAAGGAGAACCACGGGGAGCAGTACTTC.

The chain couples TRBV10-2 to TRBJ1-3, with D perhaps matching TRBD1 (5 bases). The V gene's germline CDR1 is WSHSY and CDR2 SAAADI. V was clipped by 0 bases and J by 4 bases, with 13 bases between them. The CDR3 has 16 amino acids. CDR3 DNA: TGCGCCAGCAGTGAGTCGGCGACAGCCAGAGGAAACACCATATATTTT. It is translated as CASSESATARGNTIYF.

V and J are TRBV13 and TRBJ2-7; D may be TRBD2 (6 bases). V was trimmed by 5 bases and J by 0 bases, leaving 11 bases between them. The CDR3 totals 14 residues. Germline CDR1 and CDR2: PRHDT and FYEKMQ (reference sequence). CDR3 loop: CASSPLTSSYEQYF. The CDR3 region has the DNA TGTGCCAGCAGCCCGCTGACTAGCTCCTACGAGCAGTACTTC.

The genes are TRBV3-1 (or the pseudogene TRBV3-2) and TRBJ2-7; 9 positions match TRBD2. With V trimmed by 7 bases and J by 3 bases, 4 bases remained unmatched. The CDR3 has 13 amino acids. Germline values: CDR1 LGHDT, CDR2 YNNKEL (reference sequence). CDR3 protein: CASKGLALYEQYF. DNA for the CDR3: TGTGCCAGCAAAGGACTAGCGCTCTACGAGCAGTACTTC.

The rearrangement joins TRBV27 to TRBJ2-5, with 7 bases that match TRBD2. The CDR3 covers 13 residues. Unmatched junction bases numbered 7, after V lost 7 bases and J lost 5 bases. Germline V CDR1 and CDR2: MNHEY, SMNVEV (reference sequence). The CDR3 bases are TGTGCCAGCAAGGCTAGGGGAGGGGAGACCCAGTACTTC. Amino acids: CASKARGGETQYF.

This chain connects TRBV30 to TRBJ2-1; possibly TRBD1 or TRBD2 for D (5 bases each). The V gene lost 7 bases and the J gene lost 8 bases, with 12 bases spanning the gap. The CDR3 loop spans 11 amino acids. Germline CDR1 reads GTSNPN; CDR2 reads SVGIG (reference sequence). The CDR3 sequence: CAFPRGDEQFF. The CDR3 DNA is TGTGCCTTTCCGCGAGGGGATGAGCAGTTCTTC.

This clone was counted between two and nine times. The chain uses TRBV5-1 and TRBJ1-4; the D is unclear. V gave up 4 bases and J gave up 7 bases, with 20 bases separating them. Germline V CDR1 and CDR2: SGHRS, YFSETQ. The CDR3 spans 16 residues. Here the CDR3 reads CASSREGGALSEKLFF. The DNA of the CDR3 is TGCGCCAGCAGCCGGGAGGGAGGAGCCCTAAGTGAAAAACTGTTTTTT.

The V and J genes are TRBV27 and TRBJ2-7; D gene unclear. The CDR3 extends over 15 amino acids. The germline gives CDR1 MNHEY, CDR2 SMNVEV (reference sequence). Trimming took 2 bases from V and 5 from J, leaving 16 bases between them. CDR3 sequence reads: CASSLRVQQGNEQYF. The CDR3 DNA follows: TGTGCCAGCAGTTTAAGGGTTCAACAAGGTAACGAGCAGTACTTC.

The CDR3 nucleotides read TGTGCCAGCAGCCAAGAGGGCTTGGTTCGGAACTATGGCTACACCTTC. This sequence encodes CASSQEGLVRNYGYTF. This chain connects TRBV3-1 (or the pseudogene TRBV3-2) to TRBJ1-2; D is unclear. CDR1 and CDR2 (germline): LGHDT, YNNKEL (reference sequence). Trimming took off 0 bases at V and 2 bases at J, with 13 bases between the two ends. This CDR3 has 16 amino acids.

The rearrangement uses TRBV7-9 and TRBJ2-3; no reliable D call. V was pared by 0 bases and J by 1 base, with 5 bases between. Germline CDR1 reads SEHNR; CDR2 reads FQNEAQ (reference sequence). CDR3 size: 14 residues. The CDR3 reads CASSLAVGTDTQYF. CDR3 bases: TGTGCCAGCAGCTTAGCCGTCGGCACAGATACGCAGTATTTT.

The chain recombines TRBV19 with TRBJ2-7; maybe TRBD1 (6 bases). Germline V gene data show CDR1 as LNHDA and CDR2 as SQIVND (reference sequence). V shed 3 bases and J shed 2 bases, with 11 bases lying between them. The length of the CDR3 is 14 residues. CDR3 in DNA: TGTGCCAGTAGTATCAGGGGAAACCCCTACGAGCAGTACTTC. Translation: CASSIRGNPYEQYF. Filled out from reference TRBV19 and TRBJ2-7, the complete variable domain reads DGGITQSPKYLFRKEGQNVTLSCEQNLNHDAMYWYRQDPGQGLRLIYYSQIVNDFQKGDIAEGYSVSREKKESFPLTVTSAQKNPTAFYLCASSIRGNPYEQYFGPGTRLTVT.

The chain links TRBV20-1 to TRBJ1-2; 8 nucleotides match TRBD1. V lost 3 bases, J lost 6 bases, and 9 bases stayed unmatched. The CDR3 extends over 14 amino acids. Germline V gene sequence: CDR1 DFQATT, CDR2 SNEGSKA (reference sequence). Here the CDR3 DNA reads TGCAGTGCTAGTATACCGGACAGGGCAGATGGCTACACCTTC. Translation: CSASIPDRADGYTF.

V usage is TRBV18 and J usage is TRBJ2-1; a weak D match, TRBD1 (7 bases). The CDR3 runs 15 residues. Germline V gene data show CDR1 as KGHSH and CDR2 as LQKENI. Trimming stripped 3 bases from V and 3 bases from J, with 12 bases between. In DNA form, the CDR3 reads TGTGCCAGCTCACCGTCGCAGGGGGGCTACAATGAGCAGTTCTTC. It translates to CASSPSQGGYNEQFF.